Following are 8 T cell receptor beta chains from one sample sequenced in a study of T cells in Graves' hyperthyroidism and ophthalmopathy. RNA transcripts gave rise to amplified TCR beta CDR3 regions. HTBI primers were the set used in a first-round RT-PCR of the TCR CDR3. TCRdb reprocessed the multiplex PCR reads with MiXCR, giving one entry per CDR3 protein. Seen here are 650,000 to 750,000 distinct CDR3 sequences, 13% to 15% observed once, and the top ten hold roughly 10%. Sequences were obtained from blood. The receptors stem from a woman aged 18-30 years with Graves' hyperthyroidism.

A few counts support this clonotype. The chain joins TRBV4-1 to TRBJ2-7, with D perhaps TRBD1 (6 bases). V lost 2 bases to trimming and J lost 3 bases, with 11 bases between them. The CDR3 is made up of 14 amino acids. Germline assignment: CDR1 MGHRA and CDR2 YSYEKL. The CDR3 reads CASSQSGQRYEQYF. CDR3 coding DNA: TGCGCCAGCAGCCAATCTGGACAGCGCTACGAGCAGTACTTC.

This clonotype showed up many times. The chain joins TRBV12-3 or TRBV12-4 to TRBJ2-6; D perhaps matches TRBD2 (6 bases). The CDR3 loop spans 17 amino acids. V dropped 5 bases and J dropped 1 base, with 15 bases sitting between them. The CDR3 loop reads CASSPGLPKSGANVLTF. CDR3 coding DNA: TGTGCCAGCAGTCCGGGACTCCCGAAGTCTGGGGCCAACGTCCTGACTTTC.

This clonotype has just a few counts. The genes are TRBV20-1 and TRBJ1-2; weak D call: TRBD1 (6 bases). This CDR3 spans 14 amino acids. V was pared by 1 base and J by 7 bases, with 16 bases between. CDR1 and CDR2 from the germline V gene are DFQATT and SNEGSKA (reference sequence). Written as DNA, the CDR3 is TGCAGTGCTAGAGGAGTTTCAGGGGATTTTGGCTACACCTTC. Encoded protein: CSARGVSGDFGYTF.

This clonotype was picked up many times. The V gene is TRBV27, the J gene TRBJ2-1; weak D call: TRBD1 (6 bases). The CDR3 contains 15 residues. Germline assignment: CDR1 MNHEY and CDR2 SMNVEV (reference sequence). The V gene lost 6 bases and the J gene lost 2 bases, with 14 bases spanning the gap. DNA for the CDR3: TGTGCCAGCAGCTCAGGGGCCTCTCCCTACAATGAGCAGTTCTTC. It is translated as CASSSGASPYNEQFF.

J is TRBJ2-7 and V is TRBV7-6; D may correspond to TRBD1 or TRBD2 (5 bases each). This CDR3 has 15 residues. In germline, CDR1 is SGHVS, CDR2 FNYEAQ. With 0 bases removed from V and 1 base from J, the gap between germline ends came to 10 bases. The CDR3 DNA follows: TGTGCCAGCAGCTTAGCGGGGGACGGTTCCTACGAGCAGTACTTC. Translation: CASSLAGDGSYEQYF.

This clonotype was counted between two and nine times. The J gene is TRBJ1-5, the V gene TRBV30; tentatively, D is TRBD1 (5 bases). Germline CDR1 GTSNPN, CDR2 SVGIG (reference sequence). Trimming left V 3 bases short and J 2 bases short, with 14 bases between. The CDR3 contains 15 residues. The CDR3 loop reads CAWSGGLGGNQPQHF. The CDR3, as DNA: TGTGCCTGGAGCGGGGGACTCGGTGGCAATCAGCCCCAGCATTTT.

This clonotype was recorded at least ten times. The rearrangement links TRBV28 to TRBJ1-1, with D unresolved. Germline V gene lookup returns CDR1 MDHEN and CDR2 SYDVKM. V dropped 4 bases and J dropped 5 bases, with 17 bases sitting between them. This CDR3 is built from 15 residues. The CDR3 is CASSSPRVLRTEAFF. CDR3 sequence (DNA): TGTGCCAGCAGTTCCCCCCGGGTTTTGCGAACTGAAGCTTTCTTT.

In this sample, this clonotype turned up many times. CDR3 coding DNA: TGTGCCAGCAGCTCCCCCGGGACTAGCGGATACAATGAGCAGTTCTTC. Its protein is CASSSPGTSGYNEQFF. This chain joins TRBV7-3 and TRBJ2-1; TRBD2 agrees at 11 bases. J was trimmed by 4 bases and V by 4 bases; bases with no gene match: 6. The CDR3 loop spans 16 amino acids. Germline V CDR1 and CDR2: SGHTA, FQGTGA.